This record looks at one TCR beta chain sequence and its context. They ran version v3.0 of the immunoSEQ assay at survey level. Generated by immunoSEQ multiplex PCR, the TCRdb table keeps only in-frame clones and is missing some. The data show tens of thousands of clones, with 79% seen just once and 3.2% held by the top ten. This entry belongs to a study of long-term antiretroviral therapy in people with HIV. V gave up 6 bases and J gave up 5 bases; unmatched junction bases: 16. The CDR3 is 17 amino acids. Germline values: CDR1 MDHEN, CDR2 SYDVKM. This chain links TRBV28 with TRBJ2-3; 8 bases match TRBD1. The sequence was collected from a man younger than 30 with HIV. The sample here was unsorted PBMCs, taken 1.9 years after starting antiretroviral therapy. Written as DNA, the CDR3 is TGTGCCAGCAGGACTATCTTGACAGGGGTGAGTGGAGATACGCAGTATTTT. It yields the protein CASRTILTGVSGDTQYF. The full variable domain, in which reference TRBV28 and TRBJ2-3 provide the parts outside the CDR3, is DVKVTQSSRYLVKRTGEKVFLECVQDMDHENMFWYRQDPGLGLRLIYFSYDVKMKEKGDIPEGYSVSREKKERFSLILESASTNQTSMYLCASRTILTGVSGDTQYFGPGTRLTVL.